Detailed here is one T cell receptor (beta chain). Measured with immunoSEQ multiplex PCR; TCRdb has only the in-frame clones, and not every one. Among 190,000 or so clones, more than 75% were seen once, and the ten largest hold approximately 6.2%. The data were obtained in a study of blood T cell repertoires in COVID-19. Germline CDR1 LNHDA, CDR2 SQIVND (reference sequence). This CDR3 has 13 amino acids. V dropped 11 bases and J dropped 1; count of bases not matched to a gene: 4. This chain connects TRBV19 to TRBJ2-3; TRBD1 agrees at 9 bases. Material for sequencing was peripheral blood. The clonotype originates from a man aged 55 to 70 who had recovered from COVID-19. CDR3 amino acids: CASGTGRTDTQYF. CDR3 nucleotide sequence: TGTGCCTCCGGGACAGGGCGCACAGATACGCAGTATTTT.